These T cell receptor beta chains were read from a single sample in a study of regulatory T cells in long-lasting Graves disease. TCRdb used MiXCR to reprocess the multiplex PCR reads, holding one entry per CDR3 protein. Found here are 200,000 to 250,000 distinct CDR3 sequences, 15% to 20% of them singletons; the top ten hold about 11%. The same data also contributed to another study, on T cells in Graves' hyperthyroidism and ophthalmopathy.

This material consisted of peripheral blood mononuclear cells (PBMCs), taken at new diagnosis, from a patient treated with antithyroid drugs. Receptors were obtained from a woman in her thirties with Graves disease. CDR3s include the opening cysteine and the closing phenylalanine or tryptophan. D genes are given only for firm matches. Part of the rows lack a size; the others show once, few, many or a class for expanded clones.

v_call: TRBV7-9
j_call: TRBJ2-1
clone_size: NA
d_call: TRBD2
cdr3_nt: TGTGCCAGCAGCTTTCTGTCCAGCAGACTAGCGGGCTACAATGAGCAGTTCTTC
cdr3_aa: CASSFLSSRLAGYNEQFF

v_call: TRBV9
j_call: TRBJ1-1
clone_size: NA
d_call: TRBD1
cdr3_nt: TGTGCCAGCAGCGACCACCTACGACAGGGTCAGAACACTGAAGCTTTCTTT
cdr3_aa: CASSDHLRQGQNTEAFF

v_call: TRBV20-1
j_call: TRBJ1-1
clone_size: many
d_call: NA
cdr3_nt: TGCAGTGCTTACCCACAGCAAACTGAAGCTTTCTTT
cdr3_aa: CSAYPQQTEAFF

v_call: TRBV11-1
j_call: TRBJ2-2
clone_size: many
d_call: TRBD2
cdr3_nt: TGTGCCAGCAGCTTAGCTAGCGGGGGCCCAGCCGGGGAGCTGTTTTTT
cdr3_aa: CASSLASGGPAGELFF

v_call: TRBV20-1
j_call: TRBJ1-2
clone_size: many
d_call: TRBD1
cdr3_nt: TGCAGTGCTCGACAGGGGGCGATTGGCTACACCTTC
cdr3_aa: CSARQGAIGYTF

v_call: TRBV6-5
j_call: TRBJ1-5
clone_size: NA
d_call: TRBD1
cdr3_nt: TGTGCCAGCAGTTACACCGGGACAGGGGATGGCCAGCCCCAGCATTTT
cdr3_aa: CASSYTGTGDGQPQHF

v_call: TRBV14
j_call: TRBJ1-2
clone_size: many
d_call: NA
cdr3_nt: TGTGCCAGCAGCCAAGGCCCGGGACATCATAACTATGGCTACACCTTC
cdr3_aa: CASSQGPGHHNYGYTF

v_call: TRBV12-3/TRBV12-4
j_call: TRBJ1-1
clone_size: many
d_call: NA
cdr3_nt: TGTGCCAGCAGTCGGGACGGAACACCGAACACTGAAGCTTTCTTT
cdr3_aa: CASSRDGTPNTEAFF

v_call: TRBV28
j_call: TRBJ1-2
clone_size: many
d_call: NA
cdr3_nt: TGTGCCAGCAGTTTAGGTCAGGCGGCTAACTATGGCTACACCTTC
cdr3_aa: CASSLGQAANYGYTF

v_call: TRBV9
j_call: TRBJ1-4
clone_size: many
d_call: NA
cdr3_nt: TGTGCCAGCAGCCCAGGACCGACAGAGACTAATGAAAAACTGTTTTTT
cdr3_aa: CASSPGPTETNEKLFF

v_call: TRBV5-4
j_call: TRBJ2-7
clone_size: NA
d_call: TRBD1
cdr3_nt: TGTGCCAGCAGCCGCACCGGGACAGCCTCCTACGAGCAGTACTTC
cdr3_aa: CASSRTGTASYEQYF

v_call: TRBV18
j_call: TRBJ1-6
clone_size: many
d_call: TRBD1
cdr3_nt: TGTGCCAGCTCACCCAGGGACAGAAATTCACCCCTCCACTTT
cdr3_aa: CASSPRDRNSPLHF

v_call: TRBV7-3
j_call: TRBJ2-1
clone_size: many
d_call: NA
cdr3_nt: TGTGCCAGCAGCTTAAGGGGGACCTTTTACAATGAGCAGTTCTTC
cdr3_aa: CASSLRGTFYNEQFF

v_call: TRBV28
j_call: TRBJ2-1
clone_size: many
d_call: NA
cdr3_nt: TGTGCCAGCAGTCACTCGGGGGAGCCCACGTACAATGAGCAGTTCTTC
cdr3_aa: CASSHSGEPTYNEQFF